One sample yielded the 11 T cell receptor beta chains listed below, sequenced in a study of response to subunit inactivated influenza vaccine. TCRdb processed the RT-PCR reads anew with MiXCR; each CDR3 protein has one entry. The table includes 650,000 to 850,000 distinct CDR3 sequences, approximately 15% detected once. This specimen consisted of PBMCs from blood, obtained approximately 15 days before vaccination. These receptors were collected from a man aged 45 to 65 who received an inactivated influenza vaccine.

This clonotype was detected a few times. This chain joins TRBV11-1 and TRBJ1-2; TRBD1 matches at 7 bases. There are 18 residues in the CDR3. Germline loops: CDR1 SGHAT, CDR2 FQDESV (reference sequence). V dropped 3 bases and J dropped 4; count of bases not matched to a gene: 17. CDR3 residues: CASSLFMDRRIQSYGYTF. The CDR3 region has the DNA TGTGCCAGCAGCTTGTTCATGGACAGGAGAATCCAGAGCTATGGCTACACCTTC.

This rearrangement joins TRBV12-3 or TRBV12-4 to TRBJ2-3; perhaps TRBD2 as D (6 bases). Trimming left V 1 base short and J 3 bases short, with 11 bases between. This CDR3 spans 15 amino acids. CDR3 coding DNA: TGTGCCAGCAGTTTAGGGCCAGGGAGGACAGATACGCAGTATTTT. This sequence encodes CASSLGPGRTDTQYF.

V is TRBV4-3 and J is TRBJ1-2; perhaps TRBD1 as D (5 bases). Germline CDR1 reads LGHNA; CDR2 reads YSLEER. The CDR3 length is 14 residues. V lost 0 bases and J lost 4, with 9 bases in between. The CDR3 loop is CASSQDVGTYGYTF. CDR3 coding DNA: TGCGCCAGCAGCCAAGATGTGGGGACCTATGGCTACACCTTC.

The chain is built from TRBV3-1 and TRBJ2-7; maybe TRBD1 (6 bases). Germline-derived CDR1 and CDR2 are LGHDT and YNNKEL (reference sequence). The CDR3 length is 12 residues. Trimming left V 4 bases short and J 9 bases short, with 13 bases between. The CDR3 sequence: CASSLGQFAQYF. The CDR3 bases are TGTGCCAGCAGCCTCGGACAGTTTGCGCAGTACTTC.

There are a few counts of this clonotype. CDR3 in amino acids: CATSRGLAGGGDTQYF. CDR3 nucleotides: TGTGCCACCAGCAGGGGACTAGCGGGAGGGGGAGATACGCAGTATTTT. The rearrangement joins TRBV15 to TRBJ2-3; 16 nucleotides align to TRBD2. With 3 bases clipped from V and 5 bases from J, the junction kept 2 bases outside the gene matches. Germline CDR1 reads LNHNV; CDR2 reads YYDKDF (reference sequence). The CDR3 totals 16 residues. Full variable domain (remainder filled in from reference TRBV15 and TRBJ2-3): DAMVIQNPRYQVTQFGKPVTLSCSQTLNHNVMYWYQQKSSQAPKLLFHYYDKDFNNEADTPDNFQSRRPNTSFCFLDIRSPGLGDTAMYLCATSRGLAGGGDTQYFGPGTRLTVL.

This clonotype was counted many times. The chain carries TRBV11-2 and TRBJ1-6; D is perhaps TRBD1 (5 bases). Germline V CDR1 and CDR2: SGHAT, FQNNGV. This CDR3 has 15 residues. Trimming cost V 7 bases and J 8 bases, with 18 bases left between them. The CDR3 loop is CASTRVSRGDSPLHF. The CDR3 DNA sequence: TGTGCCAGCACCCGGGTATCGAGGGGTGATTCACCCCTCCACTTT.

The gene calls are TRBV3-1 and TRBJ1-2; 7 bases align to TRBD1. J was trimmed by 3 bases and V by 3 bases; bases with no gene match: 4. The V gene's germline CDR1 is LGHDT and CDR2 YNNKEL (reference sequence). The CDR3 length is 14 residues. The CDR3 is CASSQGQTYYGYTF. The CDR3 DNA sequence: TGTGCCAGCAGCCAGGGACAGACCTACTATGGCTACACCTTC. Variable domain in full (rest from reference TRBV3-1 and TRBJ1-2): DTAVSQTPKYLVTQMGNDKSIKCEQNLGHDTMYWYKQDSKKFLKIMFSYNNKELIINETVPNRFSPKSPDKAHLNLHINSLELGDSAVYFCASSQGQTYYGYTFGSGTRLTVV.

V gene TRBV7-3 combines with J gene TRBJ2-1; D ambiguous. Trimming took off 0 bases at V and 9 bases at J, with 9 bases between the two ends. This CDR3 region has 13 residues. Per the germline V gene, CDR1 is SGHTA and CDR2 is FQGTGA. The CDR3 DNA reads as TGTGCCAGCAGCTTAACGCCTAGTGGTGAGCAGTTCTTC. Its translation: CASSLTPSGEQFF.

This clonotype was counted a few times. V and J are TRBV11-2 and TRBJ2-3; 14 bases are a match to TRBD2. Germline loops: CDR1 SGHAT, CDR2 FQNNGV. Germline trimming cut 4 bases from V and 4 bases from J; bases unmatched to any gene: 7. The CDR3 loop spans 17 amino acids. This chain's CDR3 is CASSYGLAGGPADTQYF. CDR3 nucleotides: TGTGCCAGCAGCTACGGACTAGCGGGGGGACCGGCAGATACGCAGTATTTT.

This clonotype occurred a few times. V and J are TRBV29-1 and TRBJ2-7; 8 bases line up with TRBD2. CDR3 length equals 13 residues. V gave up 1 base and J gave up 4 bases; unmatched junction bases: 3. Germline CDR1 reads SQVTM; CDR2 reads ANQGSEA. The CDR3 spells CSVEAGGMYEQYF. For the CDR3, the DNA is TGCAGCGTTGAAGCGGGGGGGATGTACGAGCAGTACTTC.

This clonotype was counted ten times or more. The genes are TRBV20-1 and TRBJ2-7; 9 nucleotides match TRBD1. The germline V gene encodes CDR1 DFQATT and CDR2 SNEGSKA (reference sequence). The CDR3 has 20 residues. The ends lost 3 bases at V and 4 bases at J; junction bases unmatched: 25. The CDR3 DNA sequence: TGCAGTGCTAGTAAGGCGGGACAGGGTGGTTCCACGGGGGCCGTTTACGAGCAGTACTTC. Translation gives CSASKAGQGGSTGAVYEQYF.